The T cell receptor beta chain under discussion was sequenced for a study of T cells after yellow fever vaccination. Study-wide points: Abundant contaminating clonotypes from the bulk population could appear in FACS-sorted repertoires.

This clonotype was detected a few times. The antigen is undetermined. CDR3 length: 14 residues. Per the germline V gene, CDR1 is SGHTA and CDR2 is FQGTGA. V was trimmed by 2 bases and J by 3 bases, leaving 10 bases between them. TCRdb analysed the 5' RACE reads with MiXCR anew, one entry per CDR3 protein. This repertoire shows 400,000 or so distinct CDR3 sequences, under 20% found once; its top ten account for roughly a sixth. The source of this sequence is a man younger than 30 who received the YFV17D yellow fever vaccine. The chain recombines TRBV7-3 with TRBJ2-5; possible D gene TRBD1, 6 bases. Specimen: PBMCs, collected before the yellow fever booster vaccination. CDR3: CASSLGQTKETQYF. The CDR3 region has the DNA TGTGCCAGCAGCTTAGGACAGACAAAAGAGACCCAGTACTTC. The full variable domain, completed using reference TRBV7-3 and TRBJ2-5, is GAGVSQTPSNKVTEKGKYVELRCDPISGHTALYWYRQSLGQGPEFLIYFQGTGAADDSGLPNDRFFAVRPEGSVSTLKIQRTERGDSAVYLCASSLGQTKETQYFGPGTRLLVL.